This entry is about one TCR beta chain. Its antigen is undetermined. In the same sample, other DNA sequences code for this CDR3. The data derive from a study of Ad26.COV2.S vaccination and SARS-CoV-2 variants. General study points: Compared with placebo recipients, vaccine recipients had higher spike-specific TCR breadth. Substantial response breadth was reportedly seen for spike-specific CD8+ and CD4+ T cells after vaccination.

Clones were sequenced by immunoSEQ multiplex PCR, and TCRdb holds only the in-frame ones, with some missing. The table shows over 350,000 clones, with around 85% occurring only once. Sample treatment: around 19 received Ad26.COV2.S at low or high dose, single or two shots; roughly five received placebo; per-sample allocation not given. Sampling took place 63 days after the first vaccine or placebo injection. This CDR3 comprises 14 residues. The V gene lost 0 bases and the J gene lost 4 bases, with 10 bases spanning the gap. Germline CDR1 SGHTA, CDR2 FQGNSA. Sequencing used peripheral blood, obtained in a trial of Ad26.COV2.S vaccine versus placebo. This rearrangement joins TRBV7-2 to TRBJ2-7, with D tentatively TRBD2 (7 bases). The TCR was taken from a person aged 18-65 years who received the Ad26.COV2.S COVID-19 vaccine or a placebo. The CDR3 DNA follows: TGTGCCAGCAGCTTAGCGGGGGGGCCTTACGAGCAGTACTTC. Translation gives CASSLAGGPYEQYF.